Following are 15 T cell receptor beta chains from one sample sequenced in a study of blood T cells in healthy people across ages (dated by TCRdb to about 2015). Receptor amplification or capture employed 5' RACE. The listed sequencing device is Illumina HiSeq 2500. A second PCR of about 7 to 12 cycles was run with a J-beta primer mix and a sample-barcoded 5' primer. TCRdb passed the public sequencing reads through fastp at Q25 and MiXCR, retaining productive beta sequences. Merged by CDR3 protein, the rows form single entries marked with the most common genes and DNA. In all, the sample holds some 690,000 distinct CDR3 sequences, and 20% to 25% of those were seen once. Around 22% of the sample goes to the ten largest clones. Material for sequencing was blood. Receptors were obtained from a man between 65 and 85 years old in good health.

The V and J genes are TRBV10-3 and TRBJ2-7, with D uncertain. V shed 4 bases and J shed 0 bases, with 13 bases lying between them. CDR1 and CDR2 from the germline V gene are ENHRY and SYGVKD. The CDR3 totals 15 residues. The CDR3 DNA follows: TGTGCCATCAGTGCAGGCGTCCAGAGCTCCTACGAGCAGTACGTC. As protein: CAISAGVQSSYEQYV.

This clonotype was counted a few times. This rearrangement joins TRBV4-1 to TRBJ2-7, with 7 nucleotides matching TRBD1. V shed 0 bases, J shed 2 bases, and the junction held 4 bases outside the gene matches. The CDR3 runs to 15 residues. Germline CDR1 is MGHRA and CDR2 is YSYEKL. CDR3 in amino acids: CASSQDVRGPYEQYF. CDR3 sequence (DNA): TGCGCCAGCAGCCAAGATGTTAGGGGGCCCTACGAGCAGTACTTC.

This chain joins TRBV20-1 and TRBJ1-4; possible D gene TRBD1, 5 bases. The length of the CDR3 is 13 residues. V gave up 8 bases and J gave up 5 bases, with 15 bases separating them. From germline, CDR1 is DFQATT and CDR2 SNEGSKA (reference sequence). In DNA form, the CDR3 reads TGCAGTAGCGGGCGGACAAACAATGAAAAACTGTTTTTT. Translated: CSSGRTNNEKLFF.

This clonotype was seen at least ten times. This CDR3 is CASTRTGLGGNTIYF. DNA of the CDR3: TGTGCCAGCACTAGGACAGGGCTCGGAGGAAACACCATATATTTT. This chain links TRBV2 with TRBJ1-3; 8 bases match TRBD1. The CDR3 is 15 amino acids. Germline V gives CDR1 SNHLY, CDR2 FYNNEI. The V segment lost 7 bases and the J segment 4 bases; nucleotides outside the gene matches: 9.

The CDR3 nucleotides read TGTGCCAGCAGCTTATTGAGGGGGGGGAACACTGAAGCTTTCTTT. Its protein product is CASSLLRGGNTEAFF. The chain carries TRBV7-8 and TRBJ1-1, with D maybe TRBD1 (6 bases). The length of the CDR3 is 15 residues. V was shortened by 2 bases and J by 1 base, with 11 bases between the two germline ends. Per the germline V gene, CDR1 is SGHVS and CDR2 is FQNEAQ.

This clonotype was observed once. The chain has TRBV2 and TRBJ2-3; 11 bases line up with TRBD2. The ends lost 10 bases at V and 5 bases at J; junction bases unmatched: 17. CDR3 length: 17 amino acids. Germline V lookup: CDR1 SNHLY, CDR2 FYNNEI. Here the CDR3 DNA reads TGTGCCAACACTTGGACTAGCGGGCTGAGTGGTAAAGATACGCAGTATTTT. Translated, it gives CANTWTSGLSGKDTQYF.

DNA for the CDR3: TGTGCCAGCAGTCCGGATCGAGGACAGGGTGGCTACGAGCAGTACTTC. It translates to CASSPDRGQGGYEQYF. J is TRBJ2-1 and V is TRBV12-3 or TRBV12-4, with 8 bases identical to TRBD1. The DNA end favors TRBJ2-7, so the J call may be wrong. The CDR3 sequence is 16 residues long.

The CDR3 protein is CASSQARDIASYEQYF. DNA of the CDR3: TGCGCCAGCAGCCAAGCGAGGGATATCGCCTCCTACGAGCAGTACTTC. The rearrangement joins TRBV4-1 to TRBJ2-5, with TRBD2 as a possible D gene (5 bases). The better agreement between TRBJ2-7 and the DNA end casts doubt on the J call. Germline CDR1 is MGHRA and CDR2 is YSYEKL. This CDR3 contains 16 residues.

This clonotype was found many times. The rearrangement uses TRBV28 and TRBJ2-7; the D is unclear. Looked up from germline, CDR1 is MDHEN and CDR2 is SYDVKM. With 5 bases removed from V and 4 bases from J, the gap between germline ends came to 6 bases. This CDR3 has 11 amino acids. For the CDR3, the DNA is TGTGCCAGCAGTGAAGGGTACGAGCAGTACTTC. Translated, it gives CASSEGYEQYF.

This clonotype appeared a few times. The chain is built from TRBV6-5 and TRBJ2-7, with 14 bases lining up with TRBD2. The J call may be mistaken, given a closer DNA end match to TRBJ2-1. Germline CDR1 reads MNHEY; CDR2 reads SVGAGI. CDR3 size: 15 residues. DNA of the CDR3: TGTGCCAGCAGTTACTTAGGGACTAGCGGGAGAGAGCAGTTCTTC. It translates to CASSYLGTSGREQFF.

This clonotype was seen many times. CDR3 loop: CASSLMGGETQYF. The DNA for the CDR3 is TGTGCCAGCAGCTTAATGGGCGGAGAGACCCAGTACTTC. The rearrangement uses TRBV7-2 and TRBJ2-5; D not certain. Germline-derived CDR1 and CDR2 are SGHTA and FQGNSA. This CDR3 has 13 residues. V was trimmed by 2 bases and J by 4 bases, leaving 8 bases between them.

V is TRBV7-2 and J is TRBJ2-5; D might be TRBD2 (5 bases). The germline V gene has CDR1 SGHTA and CDR2 FQGNSA. This CDR3 region has 13 residues. Trimming removed 4 bases from V and 7 bases from J, with 13 bases in between. This CDR3 reads CASSWRLDGTQYF. The CDR3 bases are TGTGCCAGCAGCTGGAGGCTAGACGGGACCCAGTACTTC.

This rearrangement joins TRBV3-1 to TRBJ2-5, with D uncertain. This CDR3 region has 13 residues. V gave up 0 bases and J gave up 7 bases, with 9 bases separating them. The germline V gene has CDR1 LGHDT and CDR2 YNNKEL (reference sequence). The CDR3 here is CASSQDRVGTQYF. CDR3 DNA sequence: TGTGCCAGCAGCCAAGATCGAGTGGGGACCCAGTACTTC.

This clonotype was counted only a few times. The rearrangement links TRBV5-1 to TRBJ2-5, with D unresolved. V shed 4 bases and J shed 2 bases, with 12 bases lying between them. Germline CDR1 is SGHRS and CDR2 is YFSETQ. The CDR3 is made up of 14 amino acids. The CDR3 sequence is CASSLQQRQETQYF. CDR3 bases: TGCGCCAGCAGCCTTCAACAGAGACAAGAGACCCAGTACTTC.

This clonotype was recorded a few times. The gene calls are TRBV12-3 or TRBV12-4 and TRBJ1-1; 7 positions match TRBD1. The CDR3 length is 15 residues. V shed 7 bases, J shed 4 bases, and the junction held 12 bases outside the gene matches. Here the CDR3 reads CASNDREEVGTEAFF. CDR3 sequence (DNA): TGTGCCAGCAATGACAGGGAGGAAGTAGGCACTGAAGCTTTCTTT.